This entry describes one T cell receptor beta chain. Its antigen specificity is not known. No much larger clone exists at a distance of one base, and base qualities are not known. This sample was taken from a study of shared clonotypes between healthy human individuals (dated by TCRdb to 2018 to 2020). Notes on the research overall: The cohort included a few men and two women between 18 and 49 years of age. For each donor, CD4 naive and CD4 memory were each given three plates, CD8 naive was given two plates, and CD8 memory was given one plate. The study deeply sequenced blood TCR repertoires of about 5 healthy adults to estimate repertoire size and the extent of clonotype sharing between individuals. Different laboratories and diverse techniques were used to prepare libraries and sequence TCR repertoires, to increase sequencing depth and limit assay-specific biases. Leukapheresis yielded between about 0.94 and 8.9 billion PBMCs per donor. General conclusions and limits of the study: Pairwise subsampling indicated that sequencing depth was expected to affect the degree of clonotype sharing among donors. Naive subsets generally had larger estimated clonotype richness than memory subsets did. Clonotypes shared by all four sorted-subset donors showed higher generation probabilities than non-shared clonotypes. The small number of donors limited the genetic and exposure-history diversity represented. Rarefaction of sorted-subset datasets indicated incomplete sequencing despite the large sequencing depth. About 5% of naive CD4, 3% to 4% of naive CD8, approximately 2.2% of memory CD4, and approximately 0.39% of memory CD8 clonotypes were shared across several donors. Sampling was restricted to blood, and TCR repertoires in tissue are likely to differ from TCR repertoires in blood.

CD8 naive samples consisted of CD45RO-negative cells that were positively selected for CCR7, yielding a CD45RA+CCR7+ population without TemRA cells. The donors were healthy, HIV-negative adults who had no recently reported acute infections or vaccinations. Every donor was a Caucasian adult residing in Nashville, Tennessee, USA. Blood was obtained by leukapheresis, after which PBMCs were separated by Ficoll-Histopaque density gradient centrifugation and cryopreserved in liquid nitrogen vapor phase. Analytical flow cytometry was used to check the purity and quantity of every magnetically sorted T cell population. From each sorted fraction, genomic DNA was isolated and quantified by UV absorbance on a Nanodrop 2000c. The V end loses 1 base and the J end loses 2 bases, and a stretch of 14 bases separates them. Reading from cysteine to phenylalanine, the CDR3 counts 16 amino acids. The DNA shown is the 48-base CDR3, in frame from base 1. CDR1 and CDR2 (MGHRA, YSYEKL) derive from the germline V gene.

TCR CDR3 regions were amplified from genomic DNA by multiplex PCR using the deep immunoSEQ assay. Extracted genomic DNA from each cell subset was spread evenly across all wells of several immunoSEQ 96-well plates, with each plate serving as a replicate. For sorted subsets, around 200 ng genomic DNA, equal to about 30,000 T cell genomes, was loaded into each replicate PCR. Purified libraries were measured with a Qubit 3.0 fluorometer, size-checked on a Bioanalyzer 2100, and measured again with the KAPA Library Quantification kit. A separate single-read 150-cycle Illumina NextSeq 550 flow cell was used to sequence each immunoSEQ 96-well plate. The authors' analysis ran thus. Because only junctional sequences without quality scores were contained in the immunoSEQ output, filtering matching that applied to full-length reads could not be performed. To assign V/J genes and CDR3, sequences were annotated against IMGT germline references using PyIR, a Python wrapper for IgBLAST v1.9. Reads were filtered out if the reads had weak V/J assignments (E-value above 1e-6), no CDR3, stop codons, out-of-frame junctions, or ambiguous translated residues. V3J clonotypes were defined by identical inferred V gene, J gene, and CDR3 amino acid sequence. Percentage overlap between repertoires was calculated by dividing the number of shared unique clonotypes by the size of the smaller repertoire. Repertoire richness was assessed with RTK rarefaction, the Chao1 estimator, and Recon v2.1 estimates of unobserved clonotypes. OLGA was used to compute generation probabilities for all TCRbeta clonotypes that the gDNA method yielded from a handful of donors. Drawn from immuneACCESS, this table holds only the in-frame rearrangements with V and J called that TCRdb kept. Clones are partly lost; checked studies trace under half to an unresolved V gene and leave the rest unexplained. Clone size and the V and J calls come from that table; the DNA yielded D and trimming. The sample table holds approximately 1.9 million clones, of which just over 90% were seen once. Over 1.5% of the sample goes to the ten largest clones.

This TCR was sampled from a man younger than 35 in good health. Some clones in this sample may be carry-over from other donors' samples. Specimen: naive CD8+ T cells from PBMCs. The cell subset or site label corresponds to: CD45RA+CCR7+. The sequence joins TRBV4-1 to TRBJ2-5; the D gene is possibly TRBD2, with 6 bases matching. The DNA is TGCGCCAGCAGCCAAGCCGGGACTCTGATTCAAGAGACCCAGTACTTC. It encodes CASSQAGTLIQETQYF.